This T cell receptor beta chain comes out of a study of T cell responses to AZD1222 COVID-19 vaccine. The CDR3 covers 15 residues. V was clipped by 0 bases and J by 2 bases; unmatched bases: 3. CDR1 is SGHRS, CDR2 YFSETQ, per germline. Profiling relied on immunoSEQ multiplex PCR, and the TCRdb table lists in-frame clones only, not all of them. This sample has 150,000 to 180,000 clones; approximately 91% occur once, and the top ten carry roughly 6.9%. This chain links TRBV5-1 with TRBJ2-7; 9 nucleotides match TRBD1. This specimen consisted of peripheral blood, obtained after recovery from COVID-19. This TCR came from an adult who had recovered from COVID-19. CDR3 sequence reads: CASSLAGDRAYEQYF. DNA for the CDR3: TGCGCCAGCAGCTTGGCCGGGGACAGGGCCTACGAGCAGTACTTC.